The T cell receptor (beta chain) under discussion was sequenced for a study of T cells in Graves' hyperthyroidism and ophthalmopathy. Whole-study context: Any treatment followed the collection of peripheral blood at initial diagnosis.

Overall study results and limits: From stable hyperthyroidism, ophthalmopathy was separated by a 13 V-J model.

The CDR3 consists of 16 residues. CDR1 MNHNS and CDR2 SASEGT come from the germline V gene. Trimming shortened V by 5 bases and J by 0 bases, and 14 bases separated the two germline ends. Regarding this clonotype: What it binds is not known.

The CDR3 regions of TCR beta were amplified from RNA transcripts. The HTBI set primed first-round TCR CDR3 RT-PCR. TCRdb analysed the multiplex PCR reads with MiXCR anew, one entry per CDR3 protein. Among 300,000 to 450,000 distinct CDR3 sequences listed, less than 15% were seen once. Disease duration under 2 months; hyperthyroidism patients were aged 18 to 65. PBMCs came from 7.5 to 10 ml fresh peripheral blood. The specimen sequenced was blood. The rearrangement uses TRBV6-1 and TRBJ1-3; D is undetermined. This sequence was found in a man aged 30 to 45 with Graves' hyperthyroidism that later progressed to Graves' ophthalmopathy. The CDR3 spells CASSNRGRTSGNTIYF. The CDR3 coding sequence is TGTGCCAGCAGTAACCGCGGACGTACCTCTGGAAACACCATATATTTT.